This T cell receptor (beta chain) was profiled in a study of blood T cell repertoires in COVID-19 (dated by TCRdb to the early 2020s). Study-wide context: The collaborator samples originated in the United States, Italy and Spain and spanned the acute and convalescent phases of COVID-19. The prospective study material was composed of cDNA or gDNA derived from T cells, B-cell-depleted T cells, or PBMCs. Subjects who had been exposed to COVID-19, were actively infected with it, or had recovered from it provided the deeply sampled blood TCRbeta repertoires that made up the dataset. The repertoires were made available in a free public database intended to serve as a resource for research on the immune response to SARS-CoV-2. The samples were drawn from the first 160 participants of the ongoing ImmuneRACE study and from over 950 subjects provided by 6 global collaborators. A de-identified subject ID, COVID-19 status, age in years and sex were almost always included in the sample metadata. Where available, HLA class I and class II types were taken from metadata supplied by the sample provider and were not determined by assay-based typing. General findings and caveats noted by the study authors: Clinical and demographic metadata were provided uncurated, with the amount varying by source and participant.

V lost 6 bases and J lost 2 bases; the stretch between them is 11 bases long. The CDR3 holds 14 amino acids from the cysteine to the phenylalanine. Only CDR3 DNA remains: 42 bases, in frame from the first base. Per the germline V gene (reference sequence), MNHEY is the CDR1 and SMNVEV is the CDR2. At one collaborating source in Seattle, patients were enrolled during active infection and were followed longitudinally through the course of disease. Whole blood was collected in K2EDTA tubes by collaborating institutions according to the institutions' own protocols. For TCRbeta analysis, collaborators shipped samples in one of three forms: frozen whole blood, isolated PBMCs, or DNA extracted from either of those sample types. Regarding this clone: Its binding antigen is unknown. The sample holds no much larger clone one base away, and base qualities are not on file.

TCRbeta CDR3 regions were amplified from genomic DNA by means of the immunoSEQ Assay, a bias-controlled multiplex PCR. The study's own analysis went as follows. The number of nucleated cells in each sample was estimated by amplification of reference gene primers within the assay. To quantify the absolute abundance of each unique TCRbeta CDR3 rearrangement, sequence reads were collapsed and filtered. For each sample, productive Simpson clonality was calculated as the square root of Simpson's diversity index across productive rearrangements. Entries here come from immuneACCESS through TCRdb and include only in-frame sequences with V and J called. Some clones fail to appear in such tables; in the studies checked, an unresolved V gene covers under half of the shortfall, and the cause of the remainder is unknown. V and J calls and clone size are copied from that table; D and trimming were computed from the DNA. The sample data list 150,000 or so clones, and around 85% of these were observed just once. 0.63% of the sample goes to the ten largest clones.

The receptor was isolated from a man between 60 and 75 years old with COVID-19, enrolled during active disease. What was sequenced was peripheral blood. The chain links TRBV27 with TRBJ1-5, with the D gene too uncertain to name. The CDR3 region: CASRAPFGNQPQHF. In nucleotides, the sequence is TGTGCCAGCAGAGCCCCCTTTGGCAATCAGCCCCAGCATTTT.